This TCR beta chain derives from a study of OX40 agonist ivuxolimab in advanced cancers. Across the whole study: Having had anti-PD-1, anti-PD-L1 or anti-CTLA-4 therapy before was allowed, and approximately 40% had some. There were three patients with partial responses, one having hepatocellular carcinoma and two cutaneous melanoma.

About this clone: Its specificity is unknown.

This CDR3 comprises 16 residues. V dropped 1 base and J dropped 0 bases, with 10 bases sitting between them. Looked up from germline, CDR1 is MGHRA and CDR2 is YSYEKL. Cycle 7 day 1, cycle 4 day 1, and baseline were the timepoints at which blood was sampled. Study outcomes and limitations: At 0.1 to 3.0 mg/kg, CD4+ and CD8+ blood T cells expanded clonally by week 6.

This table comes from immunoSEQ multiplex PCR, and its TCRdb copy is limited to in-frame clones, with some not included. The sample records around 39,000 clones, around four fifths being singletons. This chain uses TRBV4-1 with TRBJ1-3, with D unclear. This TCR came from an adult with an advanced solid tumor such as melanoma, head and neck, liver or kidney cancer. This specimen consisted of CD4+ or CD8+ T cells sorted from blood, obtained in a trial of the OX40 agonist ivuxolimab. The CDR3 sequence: CASSQARTGSGNTIYF. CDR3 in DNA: TGCGCCAGCAGCCAAGCCCGGACGGGCTCTGGAAACACCATATATTTT.